This T cell receptor beta chain emerged from a study of blood T cells in healthy people across ages. Notes on this clonotype: Its antigen is as yet unknown.

V dropped 4 bases and J dropped 7; count of bases not matched to a gene: 11. The CDR3 covers 16 residues. Germline V lookup: CDR1 SGHAT, CDR2 FQDESV (reference sequence). Study-wide results and limits: Because donor CMV status was unknown, expanded clonotype changes were possibly confounded.

Using a J-beta primer mix together with a sample-barcoded 5' primer, a second PCR was run for roughly 7 to 11 cycles. TCRdb passed the 5' RACE reads through MiXCR, listing each CDR3 protein once. The sample records some 940,000 distinct CDR3 sequences, just under 30% being singletons. Another study also made use of these data, one on T cells of mothers and their children. That investigation notes: Nine systemically healthy Caucasian donors: three mothers, six children. Sequencing returned over 9 million TCR beta CDR3 reads per mother and about 3 million per child. Thymic selection shapes TCR recombination output similarly in related and unrelated pairs.

Sequences were obtained from blood. The gene calls are TRBV11-1 and TRBJ2-1, with 9 bases identical to TRBD2. The TCR sequence derives from a woman between 40 and 50 years old in good health. Here the CDR3 reads CASSWDPGLALNEQFF. The CDR3 nucleotides read TGTGCCAGCAGCTGGGATCCGGGACTAGCTCTGAATGAGCAGTTCTTC.